The 23 T cell receptor beta chains in this list originate from one sample, sequenced in a study of blood T cell repertoires in COVID-19. TCRdb's table, derived via immunoSEQ multiplex PCR, lists solely in-frame clones and lacks some. The sample has approximately 270,000 clones, approximately 85% seen once; the top ten hold 3.5% to 5.5%. The sample comprised PBMCs or T cells enriched from blood (not recorded which). The receptors come from a woman younger than 45 who had recovered from COVID-19.

The rearrangement uses TRBV7-9 and TRBJ1-2; the match to TRBD1 covers 7 bases. Germline V gene data show CDR1 as SEHNR and CDR2 as FQNEAQ (reference sequence). This CDR3 is 14 amino acids long. Trimming took 5 bases from V and 8 from J; bases not matched to a gene: 11. The CDR3 here is CASSLRQGIEGYTF. For the CDR3, the DNA is TGTGCCAGCAGCCTCCGACAGGGAATCGAAGGCTACACCTTC.

The genes are TRBV23-1 and TRBJ2-5; 7 bases agree with TRBD2. TRBV23-1 falls under the ORF class, with uncertain function. With V trimmed by 11 bases and J by 13 bases, 16 bases remained unmatched. There are 12 residues in the CDR3. CDR3 region: CAGRGVWADPYF. The CDR3, as DNA: TGCGCCGGACGGGGGGTTTGGGCCGACCCGTACTTC.

This clone has just one count. The chain employs TRBV4-1 and TRBJ1-2; tentatively, D is TRBD1 (5 bases). Trimming left V 5 bases short and J 7 bases short, with 17 bases between. The CDR3 covers 14 residues. The germline CDR1 and CDR2 sequences are MGHRA and YSYEKL. CDR3 sequence reads: CASSSDGRTRGYTF. The DNA of the CDR3 is TGCGCCAGCAGCTCCGATGGGAGGACACGTGGCTACACCTTC.

This chain connects TRBV28 to TRBJ1-5; tentative D call: TRBD1 (6 bases). CDR3 length equals 14 residues. Germline V lookup: CDR1 MDHEN, CDR2 SYDVKM. The germline V and J ends were trimmed by 6 bases and 6 bases, with 15 bases remaining between them. For the CDR3, the DNA is TGTGCCAGCAGCCCGACAGGCCCTACTCAGCCCCAGCATTTT. This sequence encodes CASSPTGPTQPQHF.

The chain uses TRBV7-9 and TRBJ1-1; TRBD1 is a possible D gene (5 bases). CDR1 is SEHNR, CDR2 FQNEAQ, per germline (reference sequence). CDR3 size: 15 residues. Trimming cost V 1 base and J 7 bases, with 16 bases left between them. The CDR3 is CASSLDILYRIEAFF. The CDR3 DNA reads TGTGCCAGCAGCTTAGACATTCTTTACAGGATTGAAGCTTTCTTT.

V gene TRBV9 combines with J gene TRBJ1-5, with a possible D match to TRBD1 (5 bases). CDR3 size: 14 residues. CDR1 is SGDLS and CDR2 is YYNGEE in the germline V gene. Trimming took off 4 bases at V and 4 bases at J, with 12 bases between the two ends. The CDR3 reads CASSPGEGNQPQHF. In DNA form, the CDR3 reads TGTGCCAGCAGCCCGGGGGAGGGTAATCAGCCCCAGCATTTT.

The J gene is TRBJ1-4, the V gene TRBV28; D unclear. The germline gives CDR1 MDHEN, CDR2 SYDVKM. V shed 3 bases and J shed 5 bases, with 10 bases lying between them. The CDR3 consists of 14 residues. The CDR3 DNA is TGTGCCAGCAGTTTTTTTAGATTCAATGAAAAACTGTTTTTT. The encoded protein is CASSFFRFNEKLFF.

The J gene is TRBJ2-5, the V gene TRBV6-5; the D gene is possibly TRBD2 (5 bases). The CDR3 runs 14 residues. Trimming removed 0 bases at V and 0 bases at J, with 5 bases between. The germline V gene encodes CDR1 MNHEY and CDR2 SVGAGI. CDR3 loop: CASSYSADQETQYF. DNA for the CDR3: TGTGCCAGCAGTTACTCAGCGGACCAAGAGACCCAGTACTTC.

V gene TRBV27 combines with J gene TRBJ2-5; TRBD2 aligns across 8 bases. Germline CDR1 MNHEY, CDR2 SMNVEV (reference sequence). V was clipped by 11 bases and J by 5 bases; unmatched bases: 16. The CDR3 spans 15 residues. CDR3 sequence: CARGGAWGGVETQYF. CDR3 sequence (DNA): TGTGCCCGGGGGGGGGCTTGGGGGGGGGTGGAGACCCAGTACTTC.

This clone appeared a single time. The rearrangement uses TRBV5-6 and TRBJ2-7; a possible D gene is TRBD2 (6 bases). Germline lookup yields CDR1 SGHDT and CDR2 YYEEEE. The ends were cut back, 0 bases at V and 4 bases at J, with 14 bases in the middle. The CDR3 contains 15 residues. The CDR3 DNA reads TGTGCCAGCAGCTTGGGGGACTGGGGAGTTTACGAGCAGTACTTC. Translating it yields CASSLGDWGVYEQYF. The variable domain in full, completed from reference TRBV5-6 and TRBJ2-7, reads DAGVTQSPTHLIKTRGQQVTLRCSPKSGHDTVSWYQQALGQGPQFIFQYYEEEERQRGNFPDRFSGHQFPNYSSELNVNALLLGDSALYLCASSLGDWGVYEQYFGPGTRLTVT.

This clone occurred a few times. The chain uses TRBV19 and TRBJ1-4; D is possibly TRBD1 (5 bases). The CDR3 totals 16 residues. From germline, CDR1 is LNHDA and CDR2 SQIVND (reference sequence). The ends were cut back, 6 bases at V and 4 bases at J, with 18 bases in the middle. The CDR3 bases are TGTGCCAGTAGCATCCGCTCGGGGGTCGGTAATGAAAAACTGTTTTTT. Translation: CASSIRSGVGNEKLFF.

The V gene is TRBV28, the J gene TRBJ2-1, with 7 bases aligning to TRBD1. Trimming cost V 10 bases and J 5 bases; bases outside gene matches: 32. This CDR3 is 21 amino acids long. Germline V gene lookup returns CDR1 MDHEN and CDR2 SYDVKM. CDR3 sequence reads: CATLRPRPGQRHVTNDNEQFF. CDR3 nucleotide sequence: TGTGCCACCTTAAGACCTCGACCGGGACAGCGCCATGTGACGAATGACAATGAGCAGTTCTTC.

The chain recombines TRBV20-1 with TRBJ1-2, with 10 bases lining up with TRBD1. The CDR3 sequence is 11 residues long. Germline-derived CDR1 and CDR2 are DFQATT and SNEGSKA (reference sequence). J gave up 7 bases and V 7 bases, and 3 bases lay outside the gene matches. CDR3 in DNA: TGCAGTGGACAGGGGGCGCTTGGCTACACCTTC. This gives the protein CSGQGALGYTF.

V is TRBV21-1 and J is TRBJ2-6; the table's TRBD2 call for D was not verified on the DNA. TRBV21-1 is recorded as a pseudogene. The CDR3 runs to 17 residues. The CDR3 protein is CASSKEGEGSGANVLTF. The CDR3 DNA reads as TGTGCCAGCAGCAAAGAGGGGGAGGGTTCCGGGGCCAACGTCCTGACTTTC.

The chain couples TRBV5-6 to TRBJ2-7, with 7 bases matching TRBD1. Germline CDR1 SGHDT, CDR2 YYEEEE. The V and J ends lost 4 bases and 2 bases, in that order; junction bases with no gene match: 9. This CDR3 has 15 amino acids. The chain's CDR3 is CASSNLPGQTYEQYF. The CDR3 DNA reads TGTGCCAGCAGCAACTTGCCGGGACAGACCTACGAGCAGTACTTC. Variable domain in full (rest from reference TRBV5-6 and TRBJ2-7): DAGVTQSPTHLIKTRGQQVTLRCSPKSGHDTVSWYQQALGQGPQFIFQYYEEEERQRGNFPDRFSGHQFPNYSSELNVNALLLGDSALYLCASSNLPGQTYEQYFGPGTRLTVT.

The chain combines TRBV7-6 with TRBJ2-5; D is perhaps TRBD2 (5 bases). The germline V gene encodes CDR1 SGHVS and CDR2 FNYEAQ. This CDR3 is 15 amino acids long. Trimming took off 5 bases at V and 0 bases at J, with 13 bases between the two ends. CDR3 DNA: TGTGCCAGCAGCCATCGTGGAGGACACCAAGAGACCCAGTACTTC. Its translation is CASSHRGGHQETQYF. Full variable domain (outside the CDR3, taken from reference TRBV7-6 and TRBJ2-5): GAGVSQSPRYKVTKRGQDVALRCDPISGHVSLYWYRQALGQGPEFLTYFNYEAQQDKSGLPNDRFSAERPEGSISTLTIQRTEQRDSAMYRCASSHRGGHQETQYFGPGTRLLVL.

The genes are TRBV19 and TRBJ1-2; 10 bases fit TRBD1. In germline, CDR1 is LNHDA, CDR2 SQIVND (reference sequence). The J segment lost 5 bases and the V segment lost 5 bases, leaving 5 bases of the junction unmatched. The CDR3 runs 14 residues. Here the CDR3 reads CASSSGTGDYGYTF. In DNA, the CDR3 is TGTGCCAGTAGTTCCGGGACAGGGGATTATGGCTACACCTTC.

The chain employs TRBV11-2 and TRBJ2-3, with a possible D match to TRBD2 (7 bases). This CDR3 spans 16 amino acids. Germline assignment: CDR1 SGHAT and CDR2 FQNNGV. The V and J ends lost 6 bases and 2 bases respectively, with 18 bases between them. CDR3 region: CASSSDRGAVTDTQYF. The CDR3 DNA reads TGTGCCAGCAGTTCTGACCGGGGGGCCGTCACAGATACGCAGTATTTT.

The chain employs TRBV7-8 and TRBJ1-1; D is unclear. Germline V gene data show CDR1 as SGHVS and CDR2 as FQNEAQ. Deletions cut 6 bases from V and 10 bases from J, with 21 bases between. The CDR3 has 14 residues. CDR3 nucleotide sequence: TGTGCCAGCAGTTCAAAAGGAGGGCAGGTGACAGCTTTCTTT. This encodes CASSSKGGQVTAFF.

This rearrangement joins TRBV18 to TRBJ2-1; 7 nucleotides line up with TRBD1. There are 15 residues in the CDR3. Germline trimming cut 3 bases from V and 8 bases from J; bases unmatched to any gene: 10. The V gene's germline CDR1 is KGHSH and CDR2 LQKENI. The CDR3 region has the DNA TGTGCCAGCTCACCCTCGGAGGTGCAGGGGGATGAGCAGTTCTTC. Translated, it gives CASSPSEVQGDEQFF. Combining the CDR3 with reference TRBV18 and TRBJ2-1 gives the whole variable domain NAGVMQNPRHLVRRRGQEARLRCSPMKGHSHVYWYRQLPEEGLKFMVYLQKENIIDESGMPKERFSAEFPKEGPSILRIQQVVRGDSAAYFCASSPSEVQGDEQFFGPGTRLTVL.

The CDR3 is CASSLYGSGGLNTGELFF. The CDR3 nucleotides are TGTGCCAGCAGCTTGTATGGTAGCGGGGGTTTGAACACCGGGGAGCTGTTTTTT. The chain employs TRBV5-6 and TRBJ2-2, with 9 positions matching TRBD2. The germline gives CDR1 SGHDT, CDR2 YYEEEE. This CDR3 contains 18 residues. V lost 1 base to trimming and J lost 1 base; unmatched junction nucleotides: 8.

In this sample, this clone turned up a few times. The V gene is TRBV30, the J gene TRBJ1-3, with unresolved D. CDR3 length: 14 amino acids. V lost 0 bases and J 0 bases, leaving 6 bases between the germline ends. Germline lookup yields CDR1 GTSNPN and CDR2 SVGIG (reference sequence). This chain's CDR3 is CAWSVSSSGNTIYF. CDR3 nucleotide sequence: TGTGCCTGGAGTGTTAGTAGCTCTGGAAACACCATATATTTT.

The chain couples TRBV6-6 to TRBJ2-5, with D maybe TRBD1 (6 bases). The germline V gene has CDR1 MNHNY and CDR2 SVGAGI (reference sequence). Deletions cut 5 bases from V and 9 bases from J, with 22 bases between. This CDR3 spans 15 amino acids. The CDR3 sequence: CASSDRTGRGAAQYF. CDR3 coding DNA: TGTGCCAGCAGTGACAGGACGGGCCGTGGAGCTGCCCAGTACTTC.